This TCR beta chain was sequenced during a study of T-cell reconstitution after alpha-beta-depleted transplantation in children. This clonotype was counted ten times or more. The CDR3 spans 14 residues. Trimming pared 6 bases from V and 5 bases from J, leaving 17 bases between. Preparation of the TCRbeta library was carried out with unique molecular identifiers. TCRdb used MiXCR to reprocess the PCR reads, holding one entry per CDR3 protein. The table has 250,000 to 300,000 distinct CDR3 sequences, roughly 9.5% seen once; the top ten hold 10%. This sequence originates from a human donor who donated a stem cell graft to a child with SCID. The material sequenced was PBMCs from the stem cell graft donor, taken from the stem cell graft. J is TRBJ2-7 and V is TRBV12-3 or TRBV12-4, with D possibly being TRBD1 (5 bases). The CDR3 is CASSLDIFRDEQYF. For the CDR3, the DNA is TGTGCCAGCAGCCTGGACATCTTTAGAGACGAGCAGTACTTC.